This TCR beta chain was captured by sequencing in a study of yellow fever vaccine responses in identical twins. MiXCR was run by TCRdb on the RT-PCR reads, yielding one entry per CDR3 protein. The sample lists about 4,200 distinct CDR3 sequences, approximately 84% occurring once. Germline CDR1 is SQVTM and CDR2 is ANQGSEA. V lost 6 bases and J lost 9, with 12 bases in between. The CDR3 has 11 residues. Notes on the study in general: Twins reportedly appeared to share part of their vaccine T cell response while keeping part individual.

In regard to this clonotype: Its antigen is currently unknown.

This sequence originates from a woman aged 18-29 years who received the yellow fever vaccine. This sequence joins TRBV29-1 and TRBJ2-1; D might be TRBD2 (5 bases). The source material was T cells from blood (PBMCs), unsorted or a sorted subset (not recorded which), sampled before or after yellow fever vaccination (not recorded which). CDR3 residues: CSVNRAGEQFF. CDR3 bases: TGCAGCGTGAACCGGGCGGGTGAGCAGTTCTTC.